The 10 T cell receptor beta chains given below trace back to one sample, sequenced in a study of OX40 agonist ivuxolimab in advanced cancers. The table came from immunoSEQ multiplex PCR; TCRdb's copy has only in-frame clones and leaves some out. The sample yields 120,000 or so clones, approximately 92% seen once. The sample in question was CD4+ or CD8+ T cells sorted from blood, obtained in a trial of the OX40 agonist ivuxolimab. The origin of the receptors is an adult with an advanced solid tumor such as melanoma, head and neck, liver or kidney cancer.

V usage is TRBV12-5 and J usage is TRBJ1-2; D gene ambiguous. Germline assignment: CDR1 LGHNT and CDR2 FRNRAP. The V end lost 3 bases, the J end lost 8 bases, and 4 bases lay between the germline ends. The CDR3 runs 10 residues. Here the CDR3 DNA reads TGTGCTAGTGGTTTCAAGGGCTACACCTTC. Translation gives CASGFKGYTF.

Here the CDR3 DNA reads TGTGCCAGCACCTTCGGGGGAGTGGCTTACAATGAGCAGTTCTTC. This gives the protein CASTFGGVAYNEQFF. The chain couples TRBV7-2 to TRBJ2-1; TRBD2 might be the D (6 bases). Germline lookup yields CDR1 SGHTA and CDR2 FQGNSA. The length of the CDR3 is 15 residues. The V end was cut by 7 bases, the J end by 4 bases, with 17 bases between. Using reference TRBV7-2 and TRBJ2-1 for the parts outside the CDR3, the full variable domain is GAGVSQSPSNKVTEKGKDVELRCDPISGHTALYWYRQSLGQGLEFLIYFQGNSAPDKSGLPSDRFSAERTGGSVSTLTIQRTQQEDSAVYLCASTFGGVAYNEQFFGPGTRLTVL.

The chain joins TRBV21-1 to TRBJ1-6. TRBV21-1 is flagged as a pseudogene. CDR3 length: 18 residues. CDR3 bases: TGTGCCAGCAGCAAAGCTTGGGTTCCAAGCTCCTATAATTCACCCCTCCACTTT. This encodes CASSKAWVPSSYNSPLHF.

V usage is TRBV19 and J usage is TRBJ1-2, with D unresolved. This CDR3 is built from 16 residues. Trimming cost V 5 bases and J 5 bases, with 21 bases left between them. Germline CDR1 is LNHDA and CDR2 is SQIVND (reference sequence). The CDR3 DNA reads TGTGCCAGTAGTGCCCTACTTGGAAGAGGTAGTTATGGCTACACCTTC. Translating gives CASSALLGRGSYGYTF.

The chain has TRBV7-3 and TRBJ2-5; 10 nucleotides align to TRBD2. Germline CDR1 is SGHTA and CDR2 is FQGTGA. CDR3 size: 16 residues. The V and J ends lost 2 bases and 5 bases, in that order; junction bases with no gene match: 8. The CDR3 is CASSLRGLADGETQYF. CDR3 in DNA: TGTGCCAGCAGCTTACGTGGACTAGCGGATGGGGAGACCCAGTACTTC.

V usage is TRBV5-1 and J usage is TRBJ2-3; 12 nucleotides line up with TRBD2. Losses at the gene ends were 3 bases for V and 4 bases for J; bases not matched to a gene: 3. Germline CDR1 SGHRS, CDR2 YFSETQ. There are 15 residues in the CDR3. The CDR3 reads CASSSSGGAADTQYF. CDR3 coding DNA: TGCGCCAGCAGCTCTAGCGGGGGGGCCGCAGATACGCAGTATTTT.

The V gene is TRBV5-5, the J gene TRBJ2-2; maybe TRBD2 (6 bases). Germline V CDR1 and CDR2: SGHKS, YYEKEE (reference sequence). The germline V and J ends were trimmed by 3 bases and 1 base, with 7 bases remaining between them. The CDR3 is 14 amino acids. The CDR3 region has the DNA TGTGCCAGCAGCTCGACTAGGAACACCGGGGAGCTGTTTTTT. Translated, it gives CASSSTRNTGELFF.

The chain employs TRBV7-6 and TRBJ2-7; D is possibly TRBD1 (6 bases). V lost 2 bases and J 7 bases, leaving 15 bases between the germline ends. Germline V gives CDR1 SGHVS, CDR2 FNYEAQ. This CDR3 contains 14 residues. The CDR3 protein is CASSLNSGAAEQYF. DNA of the CDR3: TGTGCCAGCAGCTTAAATTCAGGGGCTGCGGAGCAGTACTTC.

The chain has TRBV7-1 and TRBJ1-2, with D hard to call. TRBV7-1 is sorted into the ORF group, with uncertain function. Trimming removed 5 bases from V and 4 bases from J, with 5 bases in between. This CDR3 has 11 amino acids. The CDR3 is CASSALYGYTF. As DNA, the CDR3 is TGTGCCAGCAGCGCCCTCTATGGCTACACCTTC.

This clone was counted once. The rearrangement joins TRBV2 to TRBJ2-1; D gene unclear. The CDR3 spans 14 residues. Germline-derived CDR1 and CDR2 are SNHLY and FYNNEI. V shed 1 base and J shed 4 bases, with 8 bases lying between them. For the CDR3, the DNA is TGTGCCAGCAGTGAAGTTATCTCTTACAATGAGCAGTTCTTC. As protein: CASSEVISYNEQFF.